Below, one T cell receptor (beta chain) is given with its context. The antigen remains undetermined. The data are from a study of PD-1 blockade in classical Hodgkin lymphoma. Time point reported: cycle 4 day 1 (C4D1), after 6 weeks of nivolumab. Relapses following autologous stem cell transplantation were seen in all patients, with brentuximab vedotin exposure varying. CD4+ T cells were purified from thawed PBMCs by magnetic negative selection. CDR1 is MDHEN and CDR2 is SYDVKM in the germline V gene. CDR3 length: 15 amino acids. Trimming left V 6 bases short and J 0 bases short, with 12 bases between. Study observations and caveats: Significantly greater TCR diversity emerged by C4D1 in CD4+ cells but not CD8+ cells. The drivers behind the repertoire differences, possibly disease activity or prior therapy, remain undefined. Newly diagnosed patients reportedly trailed healthy donors in baseline TCR diversity.

This table comes from immunoSEQ multiplex PCR, and its TCRdb copy is limited to in-frame clones, with some not included. This sample carries 15,000 to 25,000 clones, less than 85% of them seen once, and the ten largest clones take roughly 2.8%. This chain uses TRBV28 with TRBJ1-5; the D gene is possibly TRBD1 (6 bases). This material consisted of CD4+ T cells from blood, taken before the fourth cycle of nivolumab. The receptor was isolated from a human donor with classical Hodgkin lymphoma. CDR3 in DNA: TGTGCCAGCAGAACAGGGATGTATAGCAATCAGCCCCAGCATTTT. Amino acid sequence: CASRTGMYSNQPQHF.